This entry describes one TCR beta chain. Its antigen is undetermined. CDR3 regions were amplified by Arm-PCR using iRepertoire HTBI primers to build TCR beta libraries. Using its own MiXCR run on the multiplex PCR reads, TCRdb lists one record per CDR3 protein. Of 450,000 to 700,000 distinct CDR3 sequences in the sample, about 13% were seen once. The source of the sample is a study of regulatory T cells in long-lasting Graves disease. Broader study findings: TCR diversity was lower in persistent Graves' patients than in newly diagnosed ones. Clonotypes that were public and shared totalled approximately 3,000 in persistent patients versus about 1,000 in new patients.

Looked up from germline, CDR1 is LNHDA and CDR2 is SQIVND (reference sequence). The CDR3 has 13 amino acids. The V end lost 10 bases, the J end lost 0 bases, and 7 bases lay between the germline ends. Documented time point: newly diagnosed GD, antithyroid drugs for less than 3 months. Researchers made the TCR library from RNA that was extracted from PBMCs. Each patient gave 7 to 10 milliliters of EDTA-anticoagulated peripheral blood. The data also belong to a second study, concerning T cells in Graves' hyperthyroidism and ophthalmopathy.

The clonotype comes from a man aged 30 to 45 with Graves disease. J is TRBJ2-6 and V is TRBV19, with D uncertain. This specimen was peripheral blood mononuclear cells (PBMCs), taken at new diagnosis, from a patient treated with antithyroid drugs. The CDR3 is CAIEDSGANVLTF. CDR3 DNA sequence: TGTGCCATCGAGGACTCTGGGGCCAACGTCCTGACTTTC.